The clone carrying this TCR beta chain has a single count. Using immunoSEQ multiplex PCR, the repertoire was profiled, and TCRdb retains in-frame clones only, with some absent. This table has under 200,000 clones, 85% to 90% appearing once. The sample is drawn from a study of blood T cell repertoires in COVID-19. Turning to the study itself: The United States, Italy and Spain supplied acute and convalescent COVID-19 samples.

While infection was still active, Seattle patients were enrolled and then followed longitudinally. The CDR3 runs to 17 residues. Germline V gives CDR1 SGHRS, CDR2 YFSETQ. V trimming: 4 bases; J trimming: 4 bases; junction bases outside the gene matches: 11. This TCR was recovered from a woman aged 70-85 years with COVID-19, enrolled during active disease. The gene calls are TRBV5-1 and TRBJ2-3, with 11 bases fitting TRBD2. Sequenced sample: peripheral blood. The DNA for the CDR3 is TGCGCCAGCAGCCCCGCCAAACTAGCGGGGGAATCAGATACGCAGTATTTT. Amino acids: CASSPAKLAGESDTQYF.